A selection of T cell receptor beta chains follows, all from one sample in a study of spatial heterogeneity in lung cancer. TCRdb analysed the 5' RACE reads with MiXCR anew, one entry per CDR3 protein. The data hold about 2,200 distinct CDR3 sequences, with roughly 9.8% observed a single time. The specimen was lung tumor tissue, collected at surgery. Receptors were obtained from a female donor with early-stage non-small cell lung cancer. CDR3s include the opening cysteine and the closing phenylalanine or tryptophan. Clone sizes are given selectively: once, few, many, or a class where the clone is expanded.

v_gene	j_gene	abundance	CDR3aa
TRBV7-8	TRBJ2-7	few	CASSPASGYGEQYF
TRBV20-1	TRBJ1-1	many	CSARDFTRDMNTEAFF
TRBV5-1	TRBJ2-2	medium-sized	CASSPVAGGPGELFF
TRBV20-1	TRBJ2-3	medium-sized	CSARAVSGGFADTQYF
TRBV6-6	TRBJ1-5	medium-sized	CASSDRDRLHSNQPQHF
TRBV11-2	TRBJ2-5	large	CASSLGGSGVETQYF
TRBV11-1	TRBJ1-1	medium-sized	CASSHRLFEAFF
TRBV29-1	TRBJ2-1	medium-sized	CSVEGGRRIMNEQFF
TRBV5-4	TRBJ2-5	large	CASSPGVGSGGETQYF
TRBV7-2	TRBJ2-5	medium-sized	CASSLISSNQETQYF
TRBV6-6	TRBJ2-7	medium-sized	CASSYDLDEQYF
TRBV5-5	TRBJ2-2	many	CASSLGRGPTGELFF
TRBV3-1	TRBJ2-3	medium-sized	CASRAGLAGEDTQYF
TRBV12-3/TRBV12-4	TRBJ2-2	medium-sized	CASSKGGTGELFF
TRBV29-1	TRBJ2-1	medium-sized	CSVTGGLDNEQFF
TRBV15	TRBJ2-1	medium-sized	CATSPRSADEQFF
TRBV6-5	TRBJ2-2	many	CASSRQGGAGTGELFF
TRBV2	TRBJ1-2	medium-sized	CAINRDFYGYTF
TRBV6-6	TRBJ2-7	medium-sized	CASSYSKQGAYEQYF
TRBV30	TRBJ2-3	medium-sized	CACDRGDTDTQYF
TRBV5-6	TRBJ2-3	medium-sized	CASSLITGAPDTQYF
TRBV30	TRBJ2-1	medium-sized	CAWSVMGTGNEQFF
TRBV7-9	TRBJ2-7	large	CASSLGGTYSYEQYF
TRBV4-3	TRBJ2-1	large	CASSQEMSSSGGNEQFF
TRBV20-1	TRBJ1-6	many	CSARGRGNSPLHF
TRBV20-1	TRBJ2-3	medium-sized	CSASRQNTQYF
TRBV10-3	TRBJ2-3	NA	CAISEPSPGAVDTQYF
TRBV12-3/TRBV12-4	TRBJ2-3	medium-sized	CASSLGLGISTDTQYF